This is a list of T cell receptor beta chains from one sample in a study of post-analysis software for immune sequencing data. TCRdb processed the PCR reads anew with MiXCR; each CDR3 protein has one entry. Here the sample spans about 460,000 distinct CDR3 sequences, around 40% being singletons. The sample comprised blood. Receptors originate from a girl aged 10 to 17 with multiple sclerosis. Each CDR3 is given with its conserved first and last residue. The D gene is left open where the match is weak. Clone size, where shown, is once, few, many, or a class for clones that have expanded.

v_gene: TRBV12-3/TRBV12-4; d_gene: NA; len: 16; abundance: NA; j_gene: TRBJ2-7; CDR3aa: CASSFGAGSSSYEQYF; CDR3nt: TGTGCCAGCAGTTTTGGTGCAGGGTCCTCCTCCTACGAGCAGTACTTC
v_gene: TRBV6-5; d_gene: NA; len: 13; abundance: once; j_gene: TRBJ1-5; CDR3aa: CASSNRENQPQHF; CDR3nt: TGTGCCAGCAGTAACAGGGAAAATCAGCCCCAGCATTTT
v_gene: TRBV12-3/TRBV12-4; d_gene: NA; len: 16; abundance: NA; j_gene: TRBJ1-4; CDR3aa: CASSYPGSGGPRKLFF; CDR3nt: TGTGCCAGCAGTTATCCAGGGTCTGGGGGTCCGAGAAAACTGTTTTTT
v_gene: TRBV28; d_gene: TRBD1; len: 15; abundance: NA; j_gene: TRBJ1-2; CDR3aa: CASSIYRDSARRYTF; CDR3nt: TGTGCCAGCAGTATTTACCGGGACAGCGCCCGACGCTACACCTTC
v_gene: TRBV14; d_gene: NA; len: 16; abundance: NA; j_gene: TRBJ2-2; CDR3aa: CASSQAAGVRTGELFF; CDR3nt: TGTGCCAGCAGCCAAGCCGCCGGAGTTAGAACCGGGGAGCTGTTTTTT
v_gene: TRBV24-1; d_gene: TRBD2; len: 16; abundance: few; j_gene: TRBJ2-7; CDR3aa: CATSDTGTSGKDEQYF; CDR3nt: TGTGCCACCAGTGATACCGGGACTAGCGGGAAGGACGAGCAGTACTTC
v_gene: TRBV7-9; d_gene: NA; len: 15; abundance: NA; j_gene: TRBJ2-7; CDR3aa: CASSLSSTGSYEQYF; CDR3nt: TGTGCCAGCAGCTTATCCTCTACAGGGAGCTACGAGCAGTACTTC
v_gene: TRBV20-1; d_gene: TRBD2; len: 16; abundance: NA; j_gene: TRBJ2-5; CDR3aa: CSAGGGTSGSRETQYF; CDR3nt: TGCAGTGCTGGGGGAGGGACTAGCGGGAGCAGAGAGACCCAGTACTTC
v_gene: TRBV29-1; d_gene: NA; len: 12; abundance: few; j_gene: TRBJ1-2; CDR3aa: CSVGEGLGGYTF; CDR3nt: TGCAGCGTTGGGGAGGGTTTGGGCGGCTACACCTTC
v_gene: TRBV29-1; d_gene: TRBD1; len: 13; abundance: NA; j_gene: TRBJ2-7; CDR3aa: CSVTDRGGYEQYF; CDR3nt: TGCAGCGTGACCGACAGGGGTGGGTACGAGCAGTACTTC
v_gene: TRBV12-3/TRBV12-4; d_gene: NA; len: 16; abundance: NA; j_gene: TRBJ1-3; CDR3aa: CASSLWGRASGNTIYF; CDR3nt: TGTGCCAGCAGTTTATGGGGCAGGGCCTCTGGAAACACCATATATTTT
v_gene: TRBV28; d_gene: NA; len: 13; abundance: NA; j_gene: TRBJ2-7; CDR3aa: CASSRSPTYEQYF; CDR3nt: TGTGCCAGCAGCCGGAGCCCAACCTACGAGCAGTACTTC
v_gene: TRBV5-1; d_gene: NA; len: 15; abundance: NA; j_gene: TRBJ1-2; CDR3aa: CASSPDSHANYDYTF; CDR3nt: TGCGCCAGCAGCCCGGACAGCCATGCTAACTATGACTACACCTTC
v_gene: TRBV25-1; d_gene: TRBD2; len: 16; abundance: NA; j_gene: TRBJ2-7; CDR3aa: CASSLTPQRGTYEQYF; CDR3nt: TGTGCCAGCAGTCTGACCCCCCAGCGGGGAACCTACGAGCAGTACTTC
v_gene: TRBV6-5; d_gene: TRBD2; len: 16; abundance: few; j_gene: TRBJ2-1; CDR3aa: CASSFGSAGGKNEQFF; CDR3nt: TGTGCCAGCAGTTTCGGATCGGCGGGAGGAAAGAATGAGCAGTTCTTC
v_gene: TRBV11-2; d_gene: NA; len: 13; abundance: NA; j_gene: TRBJ1-1; CDR3aa: CAGSFRGGTEAFF; CDR3nt: TGTGCCGGCAGCTTTAGGGGTGGGACTGAAGCTTTCTTT
v_gene: TRBV12-3/TRBV12-4; d_gene: NA; len: 12; abundance: NA; j_gene: TRBJ2-1; CDR3aa: CASTPSYNEQFF; CDR3nt: TGTGCCAGCACCCCATCCTACAATGAGCAGTTCTTC
v_gene: TRBV5-1; d_gene: NA; len: 14; abundance: few; j_gene: TRBJ2-3; CDR3aa: CASSLLSSTDTQYF; CDR3nt: TGCGCCAGCAGCTTGCTATCAAGCACAGATACGCAGTATTTT
v_gene: TRBV7-5; d_gene: NA; len: 18; abundance: NA; j_gene: TRBJ2-2; CDR3aa: CISVSEARLAGGHGELFF; CDR3nt: NA
v_gene: TRBV20-1; d_gene: NA; len: 15; abundance: NA; j_gene: TRBJ2-1; CDR3aa: CSAYSLRSSYNEQFF; CDR3nt: TGCAGTGCCTACTCTTTAAGGAGCTCCTACAATGAGCAGTTCTTC
v_gene: TRBV27; d_gene: TRBD2; len: 15; abundance: few; j_gene: TRBJ2-3; CDR3aa: CASSLSGRVVDTQYF; CDR3nt: TGTGCCAGCAGCCTAAGCGGGAGGGTGGTAGATACGCAGTATTTT
v_gene: TRBV5-1; d_gene: TRBD1; len: 18; abundance: few; j_gene: TRBJ1-2; CDR3aa: CASSLADRTGSLFYGYTF; CDR3nt: TGCGCCAGCAGCTTGGCTGATAGGACAGGGAGTTTATTCTATGGCTACACCTTC
v_gene: TRBV3-1; d_gene: TRBD2; len: 15; abundance: NA; j_gene: TRBJ2-5; CDR3aa: CASSPSLAVQETQYF; CDR3nt: TGTGCCAGCAGTCCCTCGCTAGCGGTCCAAGAGACCCAGTACTTC
v_gene: TRBV18; d_gene: TRBD1; len: 16; abundance: NA; j_gene: TRBJ2-1; CDR3aa: CASSPFGQGVGNEQFF; CDR3nt: TGTGCCAGCTCACCTTTTGGACAGGGGGTTGGCAATGAGCAGTTCTTC
v_gene: TRBV5-1; d_gene: NA; len: 16; abundance: NA; j_gene: TRBJ1-1; CDR3aa: CASSLGGGAENAEAFF; CDR3nt: TGCGCCAGCAGCTTGGGAGGAGGAGCGGAGAACGCTGAAGCTTTCTTT
v_gene: TRBV6-6; d_gene: TRBD1; len: 15; abundance: once; j_gene: TRBJ2-2; CDR3aa: CASRPGQGRTGELFF; CDR3nt: TGTGCCAGCAGGCCGGGACAGGGAAGAACCGGGGAGCTGTTTTTT
v_gene: TRBV7-2; d_gene: TRBD1; len: 15; abundance: NA; j_gene: TRBJ2-7; CDR3aa: CASSLNTQGAHEQYF; CDR3nt: TGTGCCAGCAGCTTAAACACGCAGGGGGCCCACGAGCAGTACTTC
v_gene: TRBV4-1; d_gene: TRBD2; len: 12; abundance: few; j_gene: TRBJ2-1; CDR3aa: CASSQPTSSQFF; CDR3nt: TGCGCCAGCAGCCAACCGACTAGCTCGCAGTTCTTC
v_gene: TRBV20-1; d_gene: TRBD2; len: 15; abundance: NA; j_gene: TRBJ2-1; CDR3aa: CSAPGTRSSYNEQFF; CDR3nt: TGCAGTGCGCCCGGGACTAGGAGCTCCTACAATGAGCAGTTCTTC
v_gene: TRBV6-2/TRBV6-3; d_gene: NA; len: 19; abundance: NA; j_gene: TRBJ2-3; CDR3aa: CASSYSTRDPRGSTDTQYF; CDR3nt: TGTGCCAGCAGTTACTCGACTAGGGACCCCCGGGGGAGTACAGATACGCAGTATTTT
v_gene: TRBV5-1; d_gene: NA; len: 14; abundance: NA; j_gene: TRBJ2-5; CDR3aa: CASSLTGKGETQYF; CDR3nt: TGCGCCAGCAGCTTGACAGGGAAGGGAGAGACCCAGTACTTC
v_gene: TRBV28; d_gene: TRBD1; len: 18; abundance: NA; j_gene: TRBJ2-3; CDR3aa: CASSRPRDRLYRADTQYF; CDR3nt: TGTGCCAGCAGCCGACCCCGGGACAGGTTATATCGGGCAGATACGCAGTATTTT
v_gene: TRBV24-1; d_gene: TRBD2; len: 18; abundance: few; j_gene: TRBJ2-3; CDR3aa: CATSDFKTSGKSTDTQYF; CDR3nt: TGTGCCACCAGTGATTTCAAGACTAGCGGGAAAAGCACAGATACGCAGTATTTT
v_gene: TRBV9; d_gene: NA; len: 15; abundance: few; j_gene: TRBJ2-7; CDR3aa: CASSSGGGSSYEQYF; CDR3nt: TGTGCCAGCAGCTCAGGGGGCGGGAGCTCCTACGAGCAGTACTTC
v_gene: TRBV6-5; d_gene: NA; len: 14; abundance: few; j_gene: TRBJ2-7; CDR3aa: CASSRTGTSYEQYF; CDR3nt: TGTGCCAGCAGTCGGACCGGGACCTCCTACGAGCAGTACTTC
v_gene: TRBV20-1; d_gene: TRBD1; len: 14; abundance: NA; j_gene: TRBJ1-5; CDR3aa: CSALVGTANQPQHF; CDR3nt: TGCAGTGCCCTAGTTGGGACAGCAAATCAGCCCCAGCATTTT